The entry that follows covers one TCR beta chain sequence. Its specificity is not known. The data were obtained in a study of PD-1 blockade in classical Hodgkin lymphoma. Study findings and constraints: By C4D1, diversity of CD4+ TCRs had risen significantly, whereas that of CD8+ TCRs had not.

TCRdb's table, derived via immunoSEQ multiplex PCR, lists solely in-frame clones and lacks some. In the table there are approximately 20,000 clones, about 73% of which are singletons. The time point is: cycle 4 day 1 (C4D1), after 6 weeks of nivolumab. Relapse was seen in all patients after autologous stem cell transplantation, and brentuximab vedotin exposure was variable. Relapsed/refractory classical Hodgkin lymphoma patients had complete, partial or progressive responses. V was pared by 8 bases and J by 4 bases, with 18 bases between. CDR1 is SEHNR, CDR2 FQNEAQ, per germline (reference sequence). This CDR3 is built from 15 residues.

The sample in question was peripheral blood mononuclear cells (PBMCs), obtained before the fourth cycle of nivolumab. The clonotype was recovered from a human donor with classical Hodgkin lymphoma. The gene calls are TRBV7-9 and TRBJ2-1; D unclear. The CDR3 is CASFLGPWGYNEQFF. CDR3 bases: TGTGCCAGCTTTTTAGGGCCTTGGGGATACAATGAGCAGTTCTTC.